The 4 T cell receptor beta chains below all came from one sample that was sequenced in a study of cytomegalovirus exposure and HLA in healthy donors. The PCR contained 60 Vbeta and 13 Jbeta primers. TCRdb's copy holds only in-frame clones and misses some; the assay was immunoSEQ multiplex PCR. The top ten clones hold 0.6% to 0.7% of a sample with 200,000 to 250,000 clones, 76% of them seen once. Sequenced material: PBMCs. The receptors here all came from a man aged 18 to 30 in good health and CMV-seronegative.

The J gene is TRBJ2-7, the V gene TRBV5-6; D is unclear. CDR1 SGHDT and CDR2 YYEEEE come from the germline V gene. Trimming left V 0 bases short and J 2 bases short, with 9 bases between. This CDR3 is built from 14 residues. The CDR3 DNA reads TGTGCCAGCAGCTTGGCCGTCACAGCCTACGAGCAGTACTTC. Translation: CASSLAVTAYEQYF. Using reference TRBV5-6 and TRBJ2-7 for the parts outside the CDR3, the full variable domain is DAGVTQSPTHLIKTRGQQVTLRCSPKSGHDTVSWYQQALGQGPQFIFQYYEEEERQRGNFPDRFSGHQFPNYSSELNVNALLLGDSALYLCASSLAVTAYEQYFGPGTRLTVT.

The rearrangement joins TRBV30 to TRBJ1-5; D ambiguous. Looked up from germline, CDR1 is GTSNPN and CDR2 is SVGIG (reference sequence). V was shortened by 0 bases and J by 7 bases, with 10 bases between the two germline ends. This CDR3 has 13 amino acids. Written as DNA, the CDR3 is TGTGCCTGGAGTGTAAGAGGGTTCCAGCCCCAGCATTTT. This codes for CAWSVRGFQPQHF.

V and J are TRBV5-1 and TRBJ2-2; the match to TRBD1 covers 7 bases. The CDR3 contains 16 residues. The germline V gene has CDR1 SGHRS and CDR2 YFSETQ. V shed 3 bases and J 4 bases; nucleotides not matched to a gene: 9. The CDR3 DNA is TGCGCCAGCAGCTCGATTATAACAGGGGCCACCGGGGAGCTGTTTTTT. Its translation is CASSSIITGATGELFF.

Only a few counts were recorded for this clone. V is TRBV2 and J is TRBJ2-7, with D possibly matching TRBD1 (6 bases). V was pared by 0 bases and J by 2 bases, with 14 bases between. Per the germline V gene, CDR1 is SNHLY and CDR2 is FYNNEI. The CDR3 has 16 residues. The CDR3 sequence is CASSEAPNRDPYEQYF. The CDR3 bases are TGTGCCAGCAGTGAAGCCCCGAACAGGGATCCCTACGAGCAGTACTTC.